This T cell receptor (beta chain) was recorded in a study of blood T cell repertoires in COVID-19. Here immunoSEQ multiplex PCR was the method, and the copy in TCRdb shows in-frame clones only, minus some. This sample has 80,000 to 90,000 clones; more than 60% occur once, and the top ten carry around 11%. Germline V gene lookup returns CDR1 KGHSH and CDR2 LQKENI. V gave up 6 bases and J gave up 7 bases, with 9 bases separating them. CDR3 length: 12 residues. The chain couples TRBV18 to TRBJ1-4; no clear D. The sample comprised peripheral blood. The sequence was collected from a man between 65 and 85 years old with acute or convalescent COVID-19. The CDR3 here is CASSSRIEKLFF. DNA of the CDR3: TGTGCCAGCTCGTCCAGGATTGAAAAACTGTTTTTT.